This passage covers 17 T cell receptor beta chains from one sample sequenced in a study of cytomegalovirus exposure and HLA in healthy donors. With 60 Vbeta and 13 Jbeta primers, the PCR was carried out. Generated by immunoSEQ multiplex PCR, the TCRdb table keeps only in-frame clones and is missing some. There are under 150,000 clones in the sample; about 68% occur only once, and 4% to 5% lies in the top ten. Specimen: PBMCs. Every receptor here comes from a woman in her thirties or forties in good health and CMV-seropositive.

This clone was observed a few times. This rearrangement joins TRBV6-5 to TRBJ2-3, with a tentative D call TRBD1 (5 bases). Trimming cost V 6 bases and J 5 bases, with 18 bases left between them. This CDR3 spans 15 amino acids. Germline CDR1 and CDR2: MNHEY and SVGAGI. This CDR3 reads CASSRKGFRGDTQYF. In nucleotides, the CDR3 is TGTGCCAGCAGCCGCAAGGGGTTTAGAGGAGATACGCAGTATTTT.

The V gene is TRBV19, the J gene TRBJ2-7; 9 bases match TRBD2. The junction had 5 bases not matched to a gene; V was cut back by 4 bases and J by 4 bases. The germline CDR1 and CDR2 sequences are LNHDA and SQIVND (reference sequence). The CDR3 has 14 amino acids. The CDR3 DNA is TGTGCCAGTAGTAATAGCGGGAGTCTGTACGAGCAGTACTTC. It codes for CASSNSGSLYEQYF.

V is TRBV2 and J is TRBJ2-7, with 8 nucleotides matching TRBD1. Trimming took 6 bases from V and 6 from J; bases not matched to a gene: 4. The CDR3 totals 12 residues. Germline-derived CDR1 and CDR2 are SNHLY and FYNNEI. The CDR3 DNA is TGTGCCAGCAGGACGACAGGGGTCGAGCAGTACTTC. Its protein product is CASRTTGVEQYF.

The chain couples TRBV27 to TRBJ1-1; no definite D call. Germline lookup yields CDR1 MNHEY and CDR2 SMNVEV (reference sequence). V was trimmed by 7 bases and J by 0 bases, leaving 12 bases between them. This CDR3 has 14 residues. Written as DNA, the CDR3 is TGTGCCAGCAAGACATCGACCATGAACACTGAAGCTTTCTTT. Translation: CASKTSTMNTEAFF.

The rearrangement links TRBV19 to TRBJ1-2; TRBD1 matches at 8 bases. The junction had 20 bases not matched to a gene; V was cut back by 0 bases and J by 8 bases. Germline-derived CDR1 and CDR2 are LNHDA and SQIVND (reference sequence). The CDR3 sequence is 19 residues long. In DNA, the CDR3 is TGTGCCAGTAGTATAGATCTAGGGCTCACAGGGGGGACGACAGGAGGCTACACCTTC. The encoded protein is CASSIDLGLTGGTTGGYTF.

This chain joins TRBV9 and TRBJ2-5, with 11 bases matching TRBD2. The J call is in doubt because the DNA end fits TRBJ2-7 better. CDR3 length equals 22 residues. From germline, CDR1 is SGDLS and CDR2 YYNGEE. Written as DNA, the CDR3 is TGTGCCAGCAGCTTGAGACCTAGCCCCCCGACTAGCGGGATAACGTTTGGGTACGAGCAGTACTTC. It is translated as CASSLRPSPPTSGITFGYEQYF.

This clone was detected only once. V gene TRBV7-9 combines with J gene TRBJ2-1; 7 bases are a match to TRBD1. Germline V CDR1 and CDR2: SEHNR, FQNEAQ (reference sequence). Trimming removed 4 bases from V and 6 bases from J; junction bases left unmatched: 9. The CDR3 extends over 15 amino acids. CDR3 sequence (DNA): TGTGCCAGCAGCTCAGACCGGGACAGTCGCAATGAGCAGTTCTTC. This gives the protein CASSSDRDSRNEQFF.

The genes are TRBV2 and TRBJ2-3; D gene unclear. Germline CDR1 SNHLY, CDR2 FYNNEI. The V gene lost 3 bases and the J gene lost 6 bases, with 7 bases spanning the gap. This CDR3 region has 12 residues. Here the CDR3 DNA reads TGTGCCAGCAGTGACGGTGCCGATACGCAGTATTTT. Translation gives CASSDGADTQYF.

This chain connects TRBV19 to TRBJ2-2; 9 nucleotides match TRBD2. The CDR3 contains 15 residues. Per the germline V gene, CDR1 is LNHDA and CDR2 is SQIVND (reference sequence). The ends lost 5 bases at V and 5 bases at J; junction bases unmatched: 6. The CDR3 protein is CASSARGGVTGELFF. CDR3 bases: TGTGCCAGTAGTGCGCGGGGGGGCGTAACCGGGGAGCTGTTTTTT.

The rearrangement links TRBV20-1 to TRBJ1-4; no clear D gene. Between the trimmed V and J ends, which lost 6 bases and 14 bases, there was a span of 16 bases. The CDR3 is made up of 11 amino acids. Germline V CDR1 and CDR2: DFQATT, SNEGSKA (reference sequence). The CDR3 nucleotides read TGCAGTGCGGAAGGAGTAAGTGGGCTGTTTTTT. Translated, it gives CSAEGVSGLFF.

The chain carries TRBV30 and TRBJ2-3; possible D gene TRBD1, 5 bases. V lost 3 bases to trimming and J lost 0 bases, with 13 bases between them. The CDR3 has 15 amino acids. Germline lookup yields CDR1 GTSNPN and CDR2 SVGIG (reference sequence). CDR3 in amino acids: CAWRVPTASTDTQYF. CDR3 bases: TGTGCCTGGAGAGTCCCGACAGCAAGCACAGATACGCAGTATTTT.

The chain has TRBV10-3 and TRBJ2-6; TRBD1 aligns across 9 bases. V trimming: 8 bases; J trimming: 2 bases; junction bases outside the gene matches: 4. CDR3 length equals 15 residues. Germline values: CDR1 ENHRY, CDR2 SYGVKD. The CDR3 DNA sequence: TGTGCCATCTATCGGACAGGGGCTGGGGCCAACGTCCTGACTTTC. It translates to CAIYRTGAGANVLTF.

As for this clone: The sample contains more than one DNA sequence encoding this CDR3. The V and J genes are TRBV5-1 and TRBJ2-1, with 7 bases identical to TRBD1. CDR3 length: 13 amino acids. Germline CDR1 reads SGHRS; CDR2 reads YFSETQ. Germline trimming cut 0 bases from V and 9 bases from J; bases unmatched to any gene: 3. CDR3 amino acids: CASSLAPGGEQFF. As DNA, the CDR3 is TGCGCCAGCAGCTTGGCCCCAGGGGGTGAGCAGTTCTTC.

This chain joins TRBV30 and TRBJ2-2; D gene ambiguous. Germline V gene lookup returns CDR1 GTSNPN and CDR2 SVGIG (reference sequence). The V end lost 2 bases, the J end lost 0 bases, and 7 bases lay between the germline ends. CDR3 length equals 14 residues. The CDR3 is CAWSLTSNTGELFF. In DNA form, the CDR3 reads TGTGCCTGGAGTTTGACATCGAACACCGGGGAGCTGTTTTTT.

The chain carries TRBV4-3 and TRBJ1-2; the match to TRBD1 covers 8 bases. The CDR3 loop spans 16 amino acids. Trimming removed 4 bases from V and 0 bases from J; junction bases left unmatched: 7. Per germline, CDR1 LGHNA and CDR2 YSLEER. DNA of the CDR3: TGCGCCAGCAGCCCCGGACAGGGTACATCTAACTATGGCTACACCTTC. It specifies CASSPGQGTSNYGYTF.

The chain has TRBV2 and TRBJ1-5; D is unresolved. The CDR3 extends over 14 amino acids. V lost 4 bases and J lost 2, with 9 bases in between. CDR1 is SNHLY, CDR2 FYNNEI, per germline. This CDR3 is CASSGPSRNQPQHF. The CDR3 nucleotides read TGTGCCAGCAGTGGTCCCAGTCGCAATCAGCCCCAGCATTTT.

The CDR3 sequence: CASSERASGGPDEQFF. In nucleotides, the CDR3 is TGTGCCAGCAGTGAACGAGCTAGCGGGGGGCCCGATGAGCAGTTCTTC. V usage is TRBV6-1 and J usage is TRBJ2-1, with 11 bases identical to TRBD2. Germline lookup yields CDR1 MNHNS and CDR2 SASEGT. V lost 2 bases and J lost 8; bases outside the gene matches: 8. There are 16 residues in the CDR3.